These 17 T cell receptor beta chains share one sample of origin, sequenced in a study of blood T cells in healthy people across ages. A second 7 to 11 cycle PCR used barcoded and J-beta primers. TCRdb recomputed calls from the 5' RACE reads with MiXCR, one row per CDR3 protein. The table records about 630,000 distinct CDR3 sequences, around 20% of them present only once. Sequenced: blood. The receptors were gathered from a man aged 65 to 85 in good health.

This clonotype has just a few counts. In DNA, the CDR3 is TGCGCCAGCAGAATTGGGGGCACAGATACGCAGTATTTT. Its protein is CASRIGGTDTQYF. This chain uses TRBV5-1 with TRBJ2-3, with no clear D. V was pared by 5 bases and J by 1 base, with 8 bases between. CDR3 length equals 13 residues. Germline assignment: CDR1 SGHRS and CDR2 YFSETQ.

The rearrangement joins TRBV12-3 or TRBV12-4 to TRBJ1-1; maybe TRBD1 (5 bases). Trimming took 7 bases from V and 3 from J, leaving 18 bases between them. The CDR3 spans 15 residues. CDR3 nucleotide sequence: TGTGCCAGCAATCGAGACGAGACAGCCGACACTGAAGCTTTCTTT. It is translated as CASNRDETADTEAFF.

This clonotype has ten or more counts. The CDR3 loop reads CASSLYADGIGGKYF. In DNA, the CDR3 is TGTGCCAGCAGTTTATACGCTGACGGCATAGGGGGGAAGTACTTC. The rearrangement links TRBV28 to TRBJ2-7; the D gene could be TRBD1 or TRBD2 (6 bases each). CDR1 and CDR2 from the germline V gene are MDHEN and SYDVKM. The length of the CDR3 is 15 residues. V lost 1 base and J lost 11, with 21 bases in between. The full variable domain, completed using reference TRBV28 and TRBJ2-7, is DVKVTQSSRYLVKRTGEKVFLECVQDMDHENMFWYRQDPGLGLRLIYFSYDVKMKEKGDIPEGYSVSREKKERFSLILESASTNQTSMYLCASSLYADGIGGKYFGPGTRLTVT.

This chain uses TRBV20-1 with TRBJ2-5, with D tentatively TRBD1 (6 bases). TRBJ2-1 matches the DNA end more closely, so the J call is doubtful. The CDR3 is 12 residues long. Germline CDR1 is DFQATT and CDR2 is SNEGSKA (reference sequence). The CDR3 region is CSARVGAWEQFF. The CDR3 DNA follows: TGCAGTGCTAGAGTGGGGGCTTGGGAGCAGTTCTTC.

The V call is TRBV10-3, the J call TRBJ2-5, with TRBD1 identical over 8 bases. Per the germline V gene, CDR1 is ENHRY and CDR2 is SYGVKD. Trimming at V came to 2 bases and at J to 2 bases, leaving 7 bases not matched to a gene. CDR3 size: 16 residues. The CDR3 is CAISEGQGGEQETQYF. The CDR3 bases are TGTGCCATCAGTGAGGGACAGGGAGGTGAACAAGAGACCCAGTACTTC.

The rearrangement joins TRBV7-2 to TRBJ2-1, with 8 bases lining up with TRBD2. With 4 bases clipped from V and 5 bases from J, the junction kept 7 bases outside the gene matches. The CDR3 has 15 amino acids. Germline V gene sequence: CDR1 SGHTA, CDR2 FQGNSA. The CDR3 nucleotides are TGTGCCAGCAGCTGGAGCGGGAGACAGGACAATGAGCAGTTCTTC. It specifies CASSWSGRQDNEQFF.

This clonotype has a single count. The gene calls are TRBV4-3 and TRBJ1-2; unclear D gene. The CDR3 is 14 amino acids. Trimming took off 0 bases at V and 5 bases at J, with 10 bases between the two ends. Germline lookup yields CDR1 LGHNA and CDR2 YSLEER. CDR3 sequence reads: CASSQDLRHYGYTF. In nucleotides, the CDR3 is TGCGCCAGCAGCCAAGACCTGCGCCATTATGGCTACACCTTC.

V is TRBV25-1 and J is TRBJ2-3, with D perhaps matching TRBD1 or TRBD2 (5 bases each). The ends were cut back, 5 bases at V and 5 bases at J, with 11 bases in the middle. CDR3 size: 13 residues. CDR1 and CDR2 (germline): MGHDK, SYGVNS. The DNA for the CDR3 is TGTGCCAGCAGTTGGGCAGGGAGAGATACGCAGTATTTT. It yields the protein CASSWAGRDTQYF.

This clonotype was picked up one time. V is TRBV6-6 and J is TRBJ2-1, with D perhaps matching TRBD2 (5 bases). Germline lookup yields CDR1 MNHNY and CDR2 SVGAGI (reference sequence). V gave up 7 bases and J gave up 6 bases, with 16 bases separating them. This CDR3 is 14 amino acids long. CDR3 in amino acids: CASKDGLTVNEQFF. CDR3 sequence (DNA): TGTGCCAGCAAAGACGGACTTACTGTCAATGAGCAGTTCTTC.

The rearrangement links TRBV28 to TRBJ1-4, with D uncertain. The V gene's germline CDR1 is MDHEN and CDR2 SYDVKM. V was shortened by 6 bases and J by 12 bases, with 20 bases between the two germline ends. The CDR3 length is 14 residues. Here the CDR3 reads CASSFSPKEAELFF. The CDR3 coding sequence is TGTGCCAGCAGCTTCTCTCCGAAAGAGGCCGAACTGTTTTTT.

This clonotype has only a few counts. J is TRBJ2-7 and V is TRBV6-5, with 14 nucleotides matching TRBD2. Germline trimming cut 4 bases from V and 5 bases from J; bases unmatched to any gene: 4. Germline V gene lookup returns CDR1 MNHEY and CDR2 SVGAGI. The CDR3 runs to 15 residues. In DNA form, the CDR3 reads TGTGCCAGCAGTTCTCAGGGACTAGCGGGAGACGAGCAGTACTTC. This translates into CASSSQGLAGDEQYF.

The chain has TRBV20-1 and TRBJ2-7, with D perhaps TRBD2 (5 bases). V lost 5 bases to trimming and J lost 0 bases, with 8 bases between them. The CDR3 loop spans 12 amino acids. Per germline, CDR1 DFQATT and CDR2 SNEGSKA (reference sequence). CDR3 region: CSAVGSSYEQYF. CDR3 DNA sequence: TGCAGTGCTGTGGGGAGCTCCTACGAGCAGTACTTC.

The gene calls are TRBV28 and TRBJ2-5; 8 nucleotides agree with TRBD1. The end of the DNA aligns better with TRBJ2-7, so the J call may be wrong. Per the germline V gene, CDR1 is MDHEN and CDR2 is SYDVKM. The CDR3 length is 13 residues. The CDR3 DNA sequence: TGTGCCAGCAGTTTAGGTGGACAGGGCGAGCAGTACTTC. Translation: CASSLGGQGEQYF.

This clonotype was seen only a few times. V is TRBV10-3 and J is TRBJ1-6; TRBD1 is a possible D gene (5 bases). Trimming left V 0 bases short and J 6 bases short, with 9 bases between. CDR3 length equals 15 residues. Per germline, CDR1 ENHRY and CDR2 SYGVKD. CDR3 DNA: TGTGCCATCAGTGAGTCAAGGGGCGGTAATTCACCCCTCCACTTT. It is translated as CAISESRGGNSPLHF.

This clonotype showed up many times. The chain employs TRBV5-1 and TRBJ2-5; no firm D call. CDR1 is SGHRS and CDR2 is YFSETQ in the germline V gene. With 0 bases removed from V and 0 bases from J, the gap between germline ends came to 9 bases. The CDR3 spans 15 residues. The DNA of the CDR3 is TGCGCCAGCAGCTTGGAGTGGATGAACCAAGAGACCCAGTACTTC. Translation gives CASSLEWMNQETQYF.

The CDR3 DNA sequence: TGTGCCAGCAGCACGGGACCGGGGGTCTACAATGAGCAGTTCTTC. Amino acids: CASSTGPGVYNEQFF. The chain employs TRBV28 and TRBJ2-1, with D tentatively TRBD2 (6 bases). CDR3 length: 15 residues. Between the trimmed V and J ends, which lost 6 bases and 3 bases, there was a span of 15 bases. Looked up from germline, CDR1 is MDHEN and CDR2 is SYDVKM.

This clonotype has at least ten counts. V gene TRBV5-1 combines with J gene TRBJ2-5, with D unclear. CDR3 length: 13 amino acids. Germline-derived CDR1 and CDR2 are SGHRS and YFSETQ. Trimming pared 0 bases from V and 5 bases from J, leaving 8 bases between. The CDR3 spells CASSLDSMETQYF. The CDR3 DNA follows: TGCGCCAGCAGCTTGGACAGCATGGAGACCCAGTACTTC.